The 15 T cell receptor beta chains given below trace back to one sample, sequenced in a study of T cells after yellow fever vaccination. Each CDR3 protein is one row after TCRdb ran MiXCR on the 5' RACE reads. The sample carries 100,000 to 150,000 distinct CDR3 sequences, approximately 9% recorded once. Sequencing was performed on CD8+ T cells sorted from PBMCs, taken on the day of the yellow fever booster vaccination. All receptors derive from a young man who received the YFV17D yellow fever vaccine.

This clonotype was detected only a few times. This chain's CDR3 is CASSEGRFTTNTQYF. In DNA, the CDR3 is TGTGCCAGCAGCGAAGGTCGGTTTACTACGAATACGCAGTATTTT. The V call is TRBV11-1, the J call TRBJ2-3; D unresolved. Germline V CDR1 and CDR2: SGHAT, FQDESV (reference sequence). The CDR3 extends over 15 amino acids. Trimming pared 5 bases from V and 7 bases from J, leaving 19 bases between.

This clonotype was seen more than once but under ten times. V usage is TRBV4-1 and J usage is TRBJ2-1; D not resolved. The germline V and J ends were trimmed by 2 bases and 4 bases, with 12 bases remaining between them. The CDR3 sequence is 15 residues long. CDR1 is MGHRA and CDR2 is YSYEKL in the germline V gene. The CDR3 region has the DNA TGCGCCAGCAGCCAATTTCTGGGGTCTTACAATGAGCAGTTCTTC. Its protein is CASSQFLGSYNEQFF.

The CDR3 DNA follows: TGTGCCAGCAGTTACGGAGTAGACAGGGACACAGATACGCAGTATTTT. Protein product: CASSYGVDRDTDTQYF. J is TRBJ2-3 and V is TRBV6-5; TRBD1 matches at 7 bases. CDR1 is MNHEY, CDR2 SVGAGI, per germline. The CDR3 length is 16 residues. Losses at the gene ends were 2 bases for V and 2 bases for J; bases not matched to a gene: 7.

V usage is TRBV18 and J usage is TRBJ1-5; the match to TRBD1 covers 10 bases. The germline V gene has CDR1 KGHSH and CDR2 LQKENI. This CDR3 region has 15 residues. V lost 3 bases and J lost 5; bases outside the gene matches: 4. This CDR3 reads CASSPLDRGDQPQHF. The CDR3 coding sequence is TGTGCCAGCTCACCGCTGGACAGGGGGGATCAGCCCCAGCATTTT.

This clonotype was seen more than once but under ten times. The gene calls are TRBV3-1 and TRBJ2-5; D gene uncertain. CDR1 is LGHDT, CDR2 YNNKEL, per germline (reference sequence). V was shortened by 2 bases and J by 5 bases, with 3 bases between the two germline ends. The CDR3 sequence is 11 residues long. The DNA of the CDR3 is TGTGCCAGCAGCCAATTTGAGACCCAGTACTTC. Translated, it gives CASSQFETQYF.

This clonotype was found many times. The J gene is TRBJ2-1, the V gene TRBV6-1, with D maybe TRBD2 (6 bases). CDR1 MNHNS and CDR2 SASEGT come from the germline V gene. This CDR3 contains 13 residues. Trimming cost V 2 bases and J 10 bases, with 12 bases left between them. For the CDR3, the DNA is TGTGCCAGCAGTGAAATGGCGGGGAACGAGCAGTTCTTC. Encoded protein: CASSEMAGNEQFF.

This clonotype came up a few times. V usage is TRBV12-3 or TRBV12-4 and J usage is TRBJ1-5; 9 bases are shared with TRBD1. The CDR3 covers 18 residues. The junction had 16 bases not matched to a gene; V was cut back by 3 bases and J by 7 bases. The CDR3: CASSFELWDRAPGQPQHF. The CDR3 DNA is TGTGCCAGCAGTTTCGAACTCTGGGACAGGGCTCCTGGACAGCCCCAGCATTTT.

The chain combines TRBV7-9 with TRBJ2-1, with TRBD1 identical over 8 bases. Germline trimming cut 3 bases from V and 0 bases from J; bases unmatched to any gene: 7. CDR1 and CDR2 from the germline V gene are SEHNR and FQNEAQ (reference sequence). The CDR3 sequence is 17 residues long. CDR3 in amino acids: CASSFFPQGGSYNEQFF. The CDR3 DNA is TGTGCCAGCAGCTTTTTCCCACAGGGGGGCTCCTACAATGAGCAGTTCTTC.

This clonotype was detected many times. The chain has TRBV29-1 and TRBJ2-5; maybe TRBD2 (6 bases). Per germline, CDR1 SQVTM and CDR2 ANQGSEA. This CDR3 has 15 amino acids. Trimming left V 3 bases short and J 0 bases short, with 14 bases between. In nucleotides, the CDR3 is TGCAGCGTTGAGAGCAAGGAGGGTTACCAAGAGACCCAGTACTTC. This codes for CSVESKEGYQETQYF.

The genes are TRBV6-5 and TRBJ2-3, with 12 bases matching TRBD2. V lost 6 bases to trimming and J lost 4 bases; unmatched junction nucleotides: 8. The CDR3 runs to 16 residues. Germline CDR1 is MNHEY and CDR2 is SVGAGI. CDR3 region: CASSLFGLAGSDTQYF. DNA of the CDR3: TGTGCCAGCAGCCTATTCGGACTAGCGGGATCAGATACGCAGTATTTT.

This clonotype was detected ten times or more. The chain joins TRBV4-1 to TRBJ2-7; 8 nucleotides match TRBD2. After removal of 0 bases from V and 1 base from J, the junction contained 2 bases not matched to a gene. Germline V gives CDR1 MGHRA, CDR2 YSYEKL. CDR3 length: 15 residues. CDR3 sequence: CASSQEAGVSYEQYV. DNA for the CDR3: TGCGCCAGCAGCCAAGAAGCGGGAGTTTCCTACGAGCAGTACGTC.

The chain couples TRBV4-1 to TRBJ2-7, with 7 positions matching TRBD1. CDR1 and CDR2 from the germline V gene are MGHRA and YSYEKL. This CDR3 is built from 13 residues. The ends lost 2 bases at V and 4 bases at J; junction bases unmatched: 2. DNA for the CDR3: TGCGCCAGCAGCCAACCGACAGGGTACGAGCAGTACTTC. Translated: CASSQPTGYEQYF.

This clonotype has just a few counts. The rearrangement uses TRBV5-1 and TRBJ2-1; 8 nucleotides agree with TRBD2. V was clipped by 1 base and J by 4 bases; unmatched bases: 7. The CDR3 runs to 16 residues. Per germline, CDR1 SGHRS and CDR2 YFSETQ. In DNA form, the CDR3 reads TGCGCCAGCAGCTTGACTCTAGCGGGCGGATACAATGAGCAGTTCTTC. Amino acid sequence: CASSLTLAGGYNEQFF. Drawing the rest from reference TRBV5-1 and TRBJ2-1, the complete variable domain is KAGVTQTPRYLIKTRGQQVTLSCSPISGHRSVSWYQQTPGQGLQFLFEYFSETQRNKGNFPGRFSGRQFSNSRSEMNVSTLELGDSALYLCASSLTLAGGYNEQFFGPGTRLTVL.

CDR3 sequence reads: CASSQDSAGTGVNEQFF. The CDR3 coding sequence is TGCGCCAGCAGCCAAGATTCAGCCGGGACAGGGGTCAATGAGCAGTTCTTC. This chain joins TRBV4-3 and TRBJ2-1, with 10 bases lining up with TRBD1. Germline CDR1 LGHNA, CDR2 YSLEER. J gave up 6 bases and V 0 bases, and 8 bases lay outside the gene matches. This CDR3 is 17 amino acids long.

This clonotype has only a few counts. The chain joins TRBV11-2 to TRBJ2-3; 14 positions agree with TRBD2. Germline V CDR1 and CDR2: SGHAT, FQNNGV. J was trimmed by 5 bases and V by 4 bases; bases with no gene match: 8. The CDR3 has 17 residues. The CDR3 DNA reads as TGTGCCAGCAGCTGGGGACTAGCGGGGGCCTCCGGAGATACGCAGTATTTT. Its protein product is CASSWGLAGASGDTQYF. The full variable domain, in which reference TRBV11-2 and TRBJ2-3 provide the parts outside the CDR3, is EAGVAQSPRYKIIEKRQSVAFWCNPISGHATLYWYQQILGQGPKLLIQFQNNGVVDDSQLPKDRFSAERLKGVDSTLKIQPAKLEDSAVYLCASSWGLAGASGDTQYFGPGTRLTVL.